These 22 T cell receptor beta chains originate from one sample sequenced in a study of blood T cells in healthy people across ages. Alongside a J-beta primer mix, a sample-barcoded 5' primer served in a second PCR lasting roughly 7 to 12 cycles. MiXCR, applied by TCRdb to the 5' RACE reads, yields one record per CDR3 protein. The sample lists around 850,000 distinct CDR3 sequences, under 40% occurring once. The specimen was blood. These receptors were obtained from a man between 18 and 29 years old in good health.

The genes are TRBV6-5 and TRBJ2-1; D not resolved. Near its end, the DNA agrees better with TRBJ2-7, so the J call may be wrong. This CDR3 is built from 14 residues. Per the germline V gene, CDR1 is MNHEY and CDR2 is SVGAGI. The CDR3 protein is CASSPTTTYNEQYF. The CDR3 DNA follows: TGTGCCAGCAGTCCCACCACGACCTACAATGAGCAGTACTTC.

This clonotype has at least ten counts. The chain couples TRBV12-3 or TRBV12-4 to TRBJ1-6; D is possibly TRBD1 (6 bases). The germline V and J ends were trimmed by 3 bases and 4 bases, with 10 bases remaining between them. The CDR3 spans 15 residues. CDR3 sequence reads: CASSFRGSYNSPLHF. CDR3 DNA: TGTGCCAGCAGTTTCAGGGGTTCTTATAATTCACCCCTCCACTTT.

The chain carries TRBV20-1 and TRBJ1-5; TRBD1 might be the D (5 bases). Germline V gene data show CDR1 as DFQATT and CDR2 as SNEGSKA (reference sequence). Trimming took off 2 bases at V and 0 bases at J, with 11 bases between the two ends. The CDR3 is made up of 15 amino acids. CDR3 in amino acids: CSARTQGYSNQPQHF. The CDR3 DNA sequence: TGCAGTGCTAGAACCCAGGGCTATAGCAATCAGCCCCAGCATTTT.

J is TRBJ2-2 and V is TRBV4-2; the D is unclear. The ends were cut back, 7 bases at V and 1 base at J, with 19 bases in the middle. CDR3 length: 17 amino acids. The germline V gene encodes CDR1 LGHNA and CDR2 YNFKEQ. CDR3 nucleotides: TGTGCCAGCAATCCCGGGCCCCAGACCATGAACACCGGGGAGCTGTTTTTT. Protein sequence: CASNPGPQTMNTGELFF.

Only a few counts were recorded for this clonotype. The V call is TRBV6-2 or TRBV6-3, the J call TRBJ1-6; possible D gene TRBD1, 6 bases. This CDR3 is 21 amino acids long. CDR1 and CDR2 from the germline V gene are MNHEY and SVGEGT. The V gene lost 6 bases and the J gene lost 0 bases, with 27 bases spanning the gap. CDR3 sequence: CASRGYFGTPGQSSYNSPLHF. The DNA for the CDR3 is TGTGCCAGCAGAGGATATTTCGGGACACCTGGTCAGAGCTCCTATAATTCACCCCTCCACTTT.

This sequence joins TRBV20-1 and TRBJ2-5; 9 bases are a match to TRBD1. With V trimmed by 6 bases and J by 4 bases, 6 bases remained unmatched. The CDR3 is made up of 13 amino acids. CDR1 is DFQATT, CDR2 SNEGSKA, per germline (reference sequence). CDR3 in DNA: TGCAGTGCGGGGGACAGGGTCACAGAGACCCAGTACTTC. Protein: CSAGDRVTETQYF.

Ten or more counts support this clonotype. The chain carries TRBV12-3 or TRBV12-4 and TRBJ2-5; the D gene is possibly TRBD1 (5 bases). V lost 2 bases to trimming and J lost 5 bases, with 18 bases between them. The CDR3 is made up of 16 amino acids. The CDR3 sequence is CASSLYVSPGHETQYF. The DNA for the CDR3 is TGTGCCAGCAGTTTATATGTGTCTCCAGGGCACGAGACCCAGTACTTC.

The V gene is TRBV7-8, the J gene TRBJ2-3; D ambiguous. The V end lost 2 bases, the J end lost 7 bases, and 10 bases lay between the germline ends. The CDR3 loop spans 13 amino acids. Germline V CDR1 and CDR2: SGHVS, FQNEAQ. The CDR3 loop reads CASSLRTANTQYF. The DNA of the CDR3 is TGTGCCAGCAGCTTAAGAACGGCTAATACGCAGTATTTT.

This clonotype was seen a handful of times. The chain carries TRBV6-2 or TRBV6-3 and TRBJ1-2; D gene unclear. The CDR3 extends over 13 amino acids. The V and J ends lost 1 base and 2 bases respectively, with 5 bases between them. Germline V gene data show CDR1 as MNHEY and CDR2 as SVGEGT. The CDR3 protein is CASSYWTNYGYTF. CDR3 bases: TGTGCCAGCAGTTACTGGACCAACTATGGCTACACCTTC.

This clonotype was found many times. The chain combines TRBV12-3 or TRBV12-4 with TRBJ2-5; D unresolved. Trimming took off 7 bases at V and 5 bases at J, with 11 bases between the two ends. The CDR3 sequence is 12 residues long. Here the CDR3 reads CASTRLGETQYF. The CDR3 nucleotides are TGTGCCAGCACGAGGTTGGGGGAGACCCAGTACTTC.

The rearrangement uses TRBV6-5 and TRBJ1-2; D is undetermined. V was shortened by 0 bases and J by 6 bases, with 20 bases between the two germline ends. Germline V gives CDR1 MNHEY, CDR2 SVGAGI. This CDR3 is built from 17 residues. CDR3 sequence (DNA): TGTGCCAGCAGTTACTCTCCGCTTTCGGGTGTAGTAGATGGCTACACCTTC. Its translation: CASSYSPLSGVVDGYTF.

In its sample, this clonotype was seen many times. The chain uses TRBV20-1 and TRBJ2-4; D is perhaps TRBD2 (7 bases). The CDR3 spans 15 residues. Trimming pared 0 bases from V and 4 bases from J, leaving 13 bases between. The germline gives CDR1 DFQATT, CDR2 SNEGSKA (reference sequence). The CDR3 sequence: CSARDGGGAKNIQYF. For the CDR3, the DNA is TGCAGTGCTAGAGATGGAGGGGGGGCTAAAAACATTCAGTACTTC.

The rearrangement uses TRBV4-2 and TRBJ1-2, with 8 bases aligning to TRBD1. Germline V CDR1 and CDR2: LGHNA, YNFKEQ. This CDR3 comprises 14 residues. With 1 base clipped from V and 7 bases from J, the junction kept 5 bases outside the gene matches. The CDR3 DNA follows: TGTGCCAGCAGCCAAGGACAGGGGCCCTGTGGCTACACCTTC. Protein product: CASSQGQGPCGYTF.

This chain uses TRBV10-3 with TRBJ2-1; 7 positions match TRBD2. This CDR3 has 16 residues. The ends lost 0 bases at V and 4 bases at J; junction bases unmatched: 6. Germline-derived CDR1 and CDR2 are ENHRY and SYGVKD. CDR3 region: CAISESAAGEYNEQFF. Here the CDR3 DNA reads TGTGCCATCAGTGAGTCAGCGGCGGGGGAGTACAATGAGCAGTTCTTC.

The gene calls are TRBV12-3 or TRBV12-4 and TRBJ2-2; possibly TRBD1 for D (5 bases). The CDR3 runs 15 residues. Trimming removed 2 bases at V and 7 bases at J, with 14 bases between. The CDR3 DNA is TGTGCCAGCAGTTTATTTGGCAGGGTGGGCGGGGAGCTGTTTTTT. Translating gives CASSLFGRVGGELFF.

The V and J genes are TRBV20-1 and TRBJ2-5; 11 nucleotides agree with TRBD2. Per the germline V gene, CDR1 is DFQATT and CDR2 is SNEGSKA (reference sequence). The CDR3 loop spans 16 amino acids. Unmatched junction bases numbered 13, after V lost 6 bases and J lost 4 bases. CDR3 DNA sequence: TGCAGTGCCATTTTACACGGGACTAGCGGTGGAGAGACCCAGTACTTC. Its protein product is CSAILHGTSGGETQYF.

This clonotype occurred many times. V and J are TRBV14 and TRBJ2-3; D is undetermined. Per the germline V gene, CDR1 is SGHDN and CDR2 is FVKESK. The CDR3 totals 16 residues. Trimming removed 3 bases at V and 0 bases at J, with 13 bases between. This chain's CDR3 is CASSHLDGPSTDTQYF. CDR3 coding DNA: TGTGCCAGCAGCCACCTTGACGGGCCTAGCACAGATACGCAGTATTTT. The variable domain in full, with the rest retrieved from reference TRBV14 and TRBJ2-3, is EAGVTQFPSHSVIEKGQTVTLRCDPISGHDNLYWYRRVMGKEIKFLLHFVKESKQDESGMPNNRFLAERTGGTYSTLKVQPAELEDSGVYFCASSHLDGPSTDTQYFGPGTRLTVL.

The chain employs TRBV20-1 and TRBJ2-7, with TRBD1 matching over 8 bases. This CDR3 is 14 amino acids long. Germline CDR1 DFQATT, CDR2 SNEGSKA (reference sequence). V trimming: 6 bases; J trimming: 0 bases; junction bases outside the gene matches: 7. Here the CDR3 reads CSANRQGISYEQYF. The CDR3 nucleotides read TGCAGTGCGAATCGACAGGGGATCTCCTACGAGCAGTACTTC.

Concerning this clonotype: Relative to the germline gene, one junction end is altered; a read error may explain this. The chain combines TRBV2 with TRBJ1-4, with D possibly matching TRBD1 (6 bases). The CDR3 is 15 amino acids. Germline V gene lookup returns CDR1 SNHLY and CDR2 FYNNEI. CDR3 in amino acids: CVSSGGAATNEKLFF. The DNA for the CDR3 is TGTGTCAGCAGTGGGGGGGCTGCAACTAATGAAAAACTGTTTTTT. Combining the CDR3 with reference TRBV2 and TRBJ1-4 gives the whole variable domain EPEVTQTPSHQVTQMGQEVILRCVPISNHLYFYWYRQILGQKVEFLVSFYNNEISEKSEIFDDQFSVERPDGSNFTLKIRSTKLEDSAMYFCVSSGGAATNEKLFFGSGTQLSVL.

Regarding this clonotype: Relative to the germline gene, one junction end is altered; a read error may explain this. CDR3 sequence reads: CASSAGLNEQVF. The CDR3 coding sequence is TGTGCCAGCAGCGCAGGGTTAAATGAGCAGGTCTTC. V gene TRBV9 combines with J gene TRBJ2-1, with a possible D match to TRBD1 (5 bases). CDR1 and CDR2 (germline): SGDLS, YYNGEE. This CDR3 has 12 amino acids.

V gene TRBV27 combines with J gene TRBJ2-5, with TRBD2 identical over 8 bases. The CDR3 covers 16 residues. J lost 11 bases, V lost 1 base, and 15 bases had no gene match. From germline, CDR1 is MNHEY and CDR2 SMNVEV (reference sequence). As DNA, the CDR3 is TGTGCCAGCAGTTTATGGCGGGGGGCCCAACACAATGAGCAGTACTTC. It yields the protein CASSLWRGAQHNEQYF.

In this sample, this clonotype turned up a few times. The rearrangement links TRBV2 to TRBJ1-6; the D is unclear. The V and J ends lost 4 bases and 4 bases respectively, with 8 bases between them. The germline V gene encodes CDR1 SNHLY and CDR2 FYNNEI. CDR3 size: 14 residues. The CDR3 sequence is CASSGAEYNSPLHF. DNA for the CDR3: TGTGCCAGCAGTGGAGCAGAGTATAATTCACCCCTCCACTTT. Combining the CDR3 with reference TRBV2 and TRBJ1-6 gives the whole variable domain EPEVTQTPSHQVTQMGQEVILRCVPISNHLYFYWYRQILGQKVEFLVSFYNNEISEKSEIFDDQFSVERPDGSNFTLKIRSTKLEDSAMYFCASSGAEYNSPLHFGNGTRLTVT.